This T cell receptor (beta chain) was sequenced in a study of blood T cell repertoires in COVID-19. As for the study in general: There were acute and convalescent COVID-19 samples, and they came from the United States, Italy and Spain. T cells, B-cell-depleted T cells, or PBMCs supplied cDNA or gDNA.

Per the study methods: Cell counts per sample came from amplifying reference gene primers. Measured with immunoSEQ multiplex PCR; TCRdb has only the in-frame clones, and not every one. From that table come the V and J calls and clone size; the DNA was used to work out D and trimming. Of about 250,000 clones in the sample, about 83% are singletons; the top ten hold less than 4.5%. CDR1 and CDR2 from the germline V gene are MDHEN and SYDVKM. V dropped 8 bases and J dropped 6 bases, with 16 bases sitting between them. This CDR3 spans 13 amino acids. The chain employs TRBV28 and TRBJ1-1; possibly TRBD1 for D (6 bases). Specimen: peripheral blood. This TCR came from a man in his fifties or sixties with acute or convalescent COVID-19. In DNA form, the CDR3 reads TGTGCCAGCGGAGTCGGGGCAGGGGCTGAAGCTTTCTTT. Its translation: CASGVGAGAEAFF.